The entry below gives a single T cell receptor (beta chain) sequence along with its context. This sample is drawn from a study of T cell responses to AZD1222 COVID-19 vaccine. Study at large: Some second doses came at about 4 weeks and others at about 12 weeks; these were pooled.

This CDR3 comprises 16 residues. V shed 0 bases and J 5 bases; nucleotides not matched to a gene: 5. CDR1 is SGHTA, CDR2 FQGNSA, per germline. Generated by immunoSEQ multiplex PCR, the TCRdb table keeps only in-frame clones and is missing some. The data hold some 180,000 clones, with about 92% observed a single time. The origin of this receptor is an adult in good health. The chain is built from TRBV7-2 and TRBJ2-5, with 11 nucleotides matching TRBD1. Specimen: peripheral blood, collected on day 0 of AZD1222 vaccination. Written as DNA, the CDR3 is TGTGCCAGCAGCTTAGCGGGACAGGGGGTCGGGGAGACCCAGTACTTC. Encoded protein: CASSLAGQGVGETQYF.